This entry is about one T cell receptor beta chain. The CDR3 length is 14 residues. Germline V gives CDR1 SGHTA, CDR2 FQGTGA. The V end was cut by 6 bases, the J end by 1 base, with 9 bases between. These data belong to a study of blood T cell repertoires in COVID-19. The wider study: Sample material is recorded as cDNA or gDNA derived from T cells, B-cell-depleted T cells, or PBMCs.

Only in-frame clones appear in the TCRdb table, and some are missing; sequencing was by immunoSEQ multiplex PCR. This table has roughly 120,000 clones, approximately 86% appearing once. Sample: peripheral blood. The chain is built from TRBV7-3 and TRBJ2-2; D is undetermined. This TCR came from a woman aged 50 to 60 with active or convalescent COVID-19. CDR3 bases: TGTGCCAGCAGTATCACGGTGAACACCGGGGAGCTGTTTTTT. It specifies CASSITVNTGELFF.